These 29 T cell receptor beta chains came from one sample sequenced in a study of regulatory T cells in long-lasting Graves disease. Arm-PCR of CDR3 regions and iRepertoire HTBI primers were the basis on which TCR beta libraries were built. A single record per CDR3 protein comes from TCRdb applying MiXCR to the multiplex PCR reads. The table has 400,000 to 450,000 distinct CDR3 sequences, 16% seen once. The time point was: newly diagnosed GD, antithyroid drugs for less than 3 months. Construction of the TCR library relied on RNA isolated from PBMCs. The same sample was also used in a study of T cells in Graves' hyperthyroidism and ophthalmopathy.

Sequencing used peripheral blood mononuclear cells (PBMCs), obtained at new diagnosis, from a patient treated with antithyroid drugs. The source is a woman younger than 45 with Graves disease.

The V call is TRBV20-1, the J call TRBJ2-7; D may match TRBD1 or TRBD2 (5 bases each). This CDR3 region has 13 residues. From germline, CDR1 is DFQATT and CDR2 SNEGSKA (reference sequence). Trimming cost V 3 bases and J 3 bases, with 12 bases left between them. The CDR3, as DNA: TGCAGTGCTAGGGGACCGACGGTCTACGAGCAGTACTTC. Translating it yields CSARGPTVYEQYF.

This clonotype was observed at least ten times. The V gene is TRBV7-6, the J gene TRBJ2-5, with D possibly matching TRBD1 (7 bases). The CDR3 extends over 15 amino acids. Germline CDR1 SGHVS, CDR2 FNYEAQ. The ends were cut back, 1 base at V and 5 bases at J, with 14 bases in the middle. The DNA for the CDR3 is TGTGCCAGCAGCTTAGAGGCGGGACAGAGGGAGACCCAGTACTTC. This translates into CASSLEAGQRETQYF.

This clonotype was counted ten times or more. CDR3 loop: CASSLHIVRQMNTEAFF. For the CDR3, the DNA is TGTGCCAGCAGCTTACACATCGTTCGACAGATGAACACTGAAGCTTTCTTT. The chain recombines TRBV7-2 with TRBJ1-1; maybe TRBD1 (5 bases). The germline gives CDR1 SGHTA, CDR2 FQGNSA. The CDR3 covers 17 residues. V was pared by 2 bases and J by 0 bases, with 16 bases between.

This clonotype showed up many times. V usage is TRBV29-1 and J usage is TRBJ2-2; D is perhaps TRBD2 (5 bases). Trimming shortened V by 0 bases and J by 7 bases, and 12 bases separated the two germline ends. The CDR3 extends over 14 amino acids. Germline loops: CDR1 SQVTM, CDR2 ANQGSEA. The CDR3 coding sequence is TGCAGCGTTGAAGATCCGTCACGGGGCGGGGAGCTGTTTTTT. Translation gives CSVEDPSRGGELFF.

This clonotype was recorded a few times. The J gene is TRBJ2-3, the V gene TRBV7-9; unclear D gene. Germline CDR1 reads SEHNR; CDR2 reads FQNEAQ (reference sequence). V was trimmed by 2 bases and J by 3 bases, leaving 3 bases between them. There are 12 residues in the CDR3. CDR3 DNA: TGTGCCAGCAGCTTAATGACAGATACGCAGTATTTT. Amino acids: CASSLMTDTQYF. The entire variable domain, with the rest obtained from reference TRBV7-9 and TRBJ2-3, is as follows: DTGVSQNPRHKITKRGQNVTFRCDPISEHNRLYWYRQTLGQGPEFLTYFQNEAQLEKSRLLSDRFSAERPKGSFSTLEIQRTEQGDSAMYLCASSLMTDTQYFGPGTRLTVL.

The chain has TRBV6-1 and TRBJ2-2; D may correspond to TRBD1 or TRBD2 (5 bases each). V lost 11 bases and J 7 bases, leaving 20 bases between the germline ends. In germline, CDR1 is MNHNS, CDR2 SASEGT. This CDR3 has 14 residues. CDR3 sequence reads: CAGSPGPGGGELFF. As DNA, the CDR3 is TGTGCCGGGTCCCCGGGACCGGGCGGCGGGGAGCTGTTTTTT.

V and J are TRBV7-9 and TRBJ1-1; tentatively, D is TRBD1 (5 bases). Germline V gene sequence: CDR1 SEHNR, CDR2 FQNEAQ (reference sequence). Trimming removed 5 bases at V and 8 bases at J, with 12 bases between. The CDR3 has 12 residues. This CDR3 reads CASSPGTREAFF. CDR3 coding DNA: TGTGCCAGCAGCCCAGGGACGCGAGAAGCTTTCTTT.

The rearrangement uses TRBV15 and TRBJ2-2, with D possibly TRBD1 on 5 matching bases. Trimming removed 0 bases at V and 5 bases at J, with 16 bases between. The CDR3 contains 17 residues. Germline-derived CDR1 and CDR2 are LNHNV and YYDKDF (reference sequence). The CDR3 region is CATSRDLAGSRTGELFF. In DNA form, the CDR3 reads TGTGCCACCAGCAGAGATTTGGCAGGGTCTAGGACCGGGGAGCTGTTTTTT.

This clonotype was counted at least ten times. The chain's CDR3 is CASSSRQGLENIQYF. Here the CDR3 DNA reads TGTGCCAGCAGTTCGCGACAGGGGTTGGAAAACATTCAGTACTTC. V is TRBV28 and J is TRBJ2-4; 8 bases match TRBD1. After removal of 4 bases from V and 5 bases from J, the junction contained 7 bases not matched to a gene. CDR3 length: 15 residues. From germline, CDR1 is MDHEN and CDR2 SYDVKM.

This clonotype was recorded many times. The J gene is TRBJ2-3, the V gene TRBV12-5; 13 bases align to TRBD2. The CDR3 consists of 15 residues. Germline CDR1 reads LGHNT; CDR2 reads FRNRAP. Germline trimming cut 5 bases from V and 3 bases from J; bases unmatched to any gene: 2. The CDR3 nucleotides read TGTGCTAGTGGTGGACTAGCGGGAGTAACAGATACGCAGTATTTT. Translated: CASGGLAGVTDTQYF. The full variable domain, completed using reference TRBV12-5 and TRBJ2-3, is DARVTQTPRHKVTEMGQEVTMRCQPILGHNTVFWYRQTMMQGLELLAYFRNRAPLDDSGMPKDRFSAEMPDATLATLKIQPSEPRDSAVYFCASGGLAGVTDTQYFGPGTRLTVL.

V is TRBV19 and J is TRBJ1-5; no clear D. V was clipped by 0 bases and J by 4 bases, with 7 bases between them. CDR3 size: 14 residues. Looked up from germline, CDR1 is LNHDA and CDR2 is SQIVND (reference sequence). The CDR3 DNA reads TGTGCCAGTAGTATAGACGGGAAAAATCAGCCCCAGCATTTT. Translation: CASSIDGKNQPQHF.

This clonotype was counted once. The rearrangement links TRBV20-1 to TRBJ1-5, with TRBD1 matching over 8 bases. Per the germline V gene, CDR1 is DFQATT and CDR2 is SNEGSKA (reference sequence). V shed 5 bases, J shed 7 bases, and the junction held 4 bases outside the gene matches. This CDR3 is built from 12 residues. CDR3 in DNA: TGCAGTGCTCTTACAGGGGGGCAGCCCCAGCATTTT. Residues: CSALTGGQPQHF.

Many counts were recorded for this clonotype. V is TRBV4-3 and J is TRBJ1-2; D is ambiguous. Trimming pared 1 base from V and 4 bases from J, leaving 7 bases between. Germline CDR1 is LGHNA and CDR2 is YSLEER. The CDR3 loop spans 13 amino acids. Here the CDR3 DNA reads TGCGCCAGCAGCCAAGGTCGGCTCTATGGCTACACCTTC. Amino acids: CASSQGRLYGYTF.

This clonotype was seen a few times. CDR3: CASSHQDTEAFF. Written as DNA, the CDR3 is TGCGCCAGCAGCCACCAGGACACTGAAGCTTTCTTT. The chain is built from TRBV4-3 and TRBJ1-1; D remains unclear. Germline V gene data show CDR1 as LGHNA and CDR2 as YSLEER. The CDR3 covers 12 residues. Trimming shortened V by 3 bases and J by 3 bases, and 5 bases separated the two germline ends.

This clonotype was seen at least ten times. The rearrangement links TRBV7-9 to TRBJ1-1; 7 bases agree with TRBD1. The trim removed 5 bases at V and 6 bases at J, leaving 6 bases unmatched. The germline V gene has CDR1 SEHNR and CDR2 FQNEAQ (reference sequence). This CDR3 contains 13 residues. DNA for the CDR3: TGTGCCAGCAGCCCCGGGACAGTCTCTGAAGCTTTCTTT. The encoded protein is CASSPGTVSEAFF.

This clonotype was detected ten times or more. This chain joins TRBV27 and TRBJ1-5; no firm D call. The CDR3 is made up of 16 amino acids. Germline assignment: CDR1 MNHEY and CDR2 SMNVEV (reference sequence). The V and J ends lost 5 bases and 0 bases respectively, with 14 bases between them. CDR3 coding DNA: TGTGCCAGCAGTCTCTACTACCCATATAGCAATCAGCCCCAGCATTTT. Amino acids: CASSLYYPYSNQPQHF.

This clonotype was observed many times. V usage is TRBV12-3 or TRBV12-4 and J usage is TRBJ1-4; D is uncertain. The CDR3 has 13 residues. The V end was cut by 2 bases, the J end by 5 bases, with 6 bases between. Written as DNA, the CDR3 is TGTGCCAGCAGTTTAATGGGGAATGAAAAACTGTTTTTT. Protein product: CASSLMGNEKLFF.

This clonotype was counted at least ten times. This rearrangement joins TRBV27 to TRBJ2-1; D not resolved. V was cut by 1 base and J by 7 bases, with 8 bases left in between. The CDR3 has 13 amino acids. The germline CDR1 and CDR2 sequences are MNHEY and SMNVEV (reference sequence). CDR3 sequence reads: CASSLFLGNEQFF. CDR3 nucleotide sequence: TGTGCCAGCAGTTTATTTCTCGGGAATGAGCAGTTCTTC.

This clonotype was seen repeatedly, ten times or more. One end of the junction varies from germline; a read error may be responsible. The chain joins TRBV6-7 to TRBJ2-5; 7 nucleotides match TRBD1. TRBV6-7 is annotated as an ORF whose role is uncertain. This CDR3 contains 15 residues. CDR3 nucleotides: TGTGCCAGCAGTTACTATAGGGGGCTTCAAGAGATCCAGTACTTC. It translates to CASSYYRGLQEIQYF.

V is TRBV6-2 or TRBV6-3 and J is TRBJ1-4, with D maybe TRBD1 (6 bases). The germline gives CDR1 MNHEY, CDR2 SVGEGT. Trimming removed 6 bases at V and 6 bases at J, with 14 bases between. CDR3 length: 14 amino acids. DNA of the CDR3: TGTGCCAGCAGGCCACAGGGTTTTGATGAAAAACTGTTTTTT. This codes for CASRPQGFDEKLFF.

In this sample, this clonotype turned up a few times. The genes are TRBV24-1 and TRBJ1-5, with a tentative D call TRBD1 (6 bases). V lost 8 bases and J 2 bases, leaving 27 bases between the germline ends. The CDR3 runs 19 residues. CDR1 KGHDR and CDR2 SFDVKD come from the germline V gene. Here the CDR3 reads CATIENRVQVGGGNQPQHF. The CDR3, as DNA: TGTGCCACCATTGAGAACAGGGTGCAGGTAGGAGGAGGCAATCAGCCCCAGCATTTT.

This sequence joins TRBV28 and TRBJ2-2; no firm D call. Germline-derived CDR1 and CDR2 are MDHEN and SYDVKM. V lost 7 bases to trimming and J lost 0 bases, with 6 bases between them. The CDR3 covers 13 residues. The CDR3 loop is CASTPANTGELFF. In DNA, the CDR3 is TGTGCCAGCACGCCCGCGAACACCGGGGAGCTGTTTTTT.

This clonotype was picked up many times. The chain joins TRBV20-1 to TRBJ2-7, with TRBD1 matching over 7 bases. Losses at the gene ends were 5 bases for V and 2 bases for J; bases not matched to a gene: 12. The CDR3 runs 15 residues. Per germline, CDR1 DFQATT and CDR2 SNEGSKA (reference sequence). The CDR3 nucleotides read TGCAGTGCTTCCGACAACAGGGGCCTCACCTACGAGCAGTACTTC. It translates to CSASDNRGLTYEQYF.

This clonotype was seen ten or more times. The CDR3 here is CASSQPRKAGTGSFYGYTF. Written as DNA, the CDR3 is TGTGCCAGCAGCCAACCGAGAAAAGCCGGGACAGGGTCTTTCTATGGCTACACCTTC. The chain has TRBV7-8 and TRBJ1-2; 9 bases align to TRBD1. V trimming: 5 bases; J trimming: 4 bases; junction bases outside the gene matches: 20. The CDR3 covers 19 residues. Per germline, CDR1 SGHVS and CDR2 FQNEAQ.

In its sample, this clonotype was seen many times. CDR3 bases: TGTGCCATCAGTGCCGATCTAGCGGGATACAATGAGCAGTTCTTC. It translates to CAISADLAGYNEQFF. V and J are TRBV10-3 and TRBJ2-1; 9 nucleotides match TRBD2. CDR1 and CDR2 (germline): ENHRY, SYGVKD. This CDR3 region has 15 residues. Germline trimming cut 4 bases from V and 4 bases from J; bases unmatched to any gene: 5.

At least ten counts were recorded for this clonotype. This chain uses TRBV5-6 with TRBJ2-7; the match to TRBD1 covers 10 bases. The junction had 4 bases not matched to a gene; V was cut back by 3 bases and J by 4 bases. Germline CDR1 and CDR2: SGHDT and YYEEEE. This CDR3 spans 14 amino acids. The CDR3 sequence: CASSWGQGSYEQYF. For the CDR3, the DNA is TGTGCCAGCAGCTGGGGACAGGGGAGTTACGAGCAGTACTTC.

This chain links TRBV12-3 or TRBV12-4 with TRBJ2-1; D possibly matches TRBD1 or TRBD2 (5 bases each). V lost 5 bases to trimming and J lost 5 bases, with 19 bases between them. This CDR3 is built from 16 residues. CDR3 amino acids: CASSIHRGETNNEQFF. The CDR3 DNA is TGTGCCAGCAGTATTCATAGGGGAGAGACCAACAATGAGCAGTTCTTC.

The genes are TRBV19 and TRBJ2-6, with D uncertain. The germline V gene has CDR1 LNHDA and CDR2 SQIVND (reference sequence). The CDR3 is made up of 17 amino acids. V was trimmed by 6 bases and J by 1 base, leaving 16 bases between them. The CDR3 region is CASSPNGVGSGANVLTF. DNA of the CDR3: TGTGCCAGTAGCCCAAATGGGGTTGGGTCTGGGGCCAACGTCCTGACTTTC.

V is TRBV18 and J is TRBJ1-4, with D unclear. Germline CDR1 reads KGHSH; CDR2 reads LQKENI. V was clipped by 3 bases and J by 6 bases, with 8 bases between them. CDR3 length: 13 residues. DNA of the CDR3: TGTGCCAGCTCACCTATTCAGCATGAAAAACTGTTTTTT. Translating it yields CASSPIQHEKLFF.